This T cell receptor beta chain was identified during a study of T cells in localized non-small cell lung cancer. With 9 bases removed from V and 3 bases from J, the gap between germline ends came to 19 bases. CDR1 is SNHLY and CDR2 is FYNNEI in the germline V gene. The CDR3 runs 15 residues. Clones were sequenced by immunoSEQ multiplex PCR, and TCRdb holds only the in-frame ones, with some missing. The top ten clones hold around 7% of a sample with about 33,000 clones, around nine tenths of them seen once. The V and J genes are TRBV2 and TRBJ2-3; a possible D gene is TRBD2 (6 bases). The clonotype was recovered from a female donor aged 60 or older with stage I lung adenocarcinoma. Sample: peripheral blood, taken before any cancer treatment. The CDR3 nucleotides are TGTGCCAGGGGGACCGGAGGGATTGGAACAGATACGCAGTATTTT. Protein sequence: CARGTGGIGTDTQYF.